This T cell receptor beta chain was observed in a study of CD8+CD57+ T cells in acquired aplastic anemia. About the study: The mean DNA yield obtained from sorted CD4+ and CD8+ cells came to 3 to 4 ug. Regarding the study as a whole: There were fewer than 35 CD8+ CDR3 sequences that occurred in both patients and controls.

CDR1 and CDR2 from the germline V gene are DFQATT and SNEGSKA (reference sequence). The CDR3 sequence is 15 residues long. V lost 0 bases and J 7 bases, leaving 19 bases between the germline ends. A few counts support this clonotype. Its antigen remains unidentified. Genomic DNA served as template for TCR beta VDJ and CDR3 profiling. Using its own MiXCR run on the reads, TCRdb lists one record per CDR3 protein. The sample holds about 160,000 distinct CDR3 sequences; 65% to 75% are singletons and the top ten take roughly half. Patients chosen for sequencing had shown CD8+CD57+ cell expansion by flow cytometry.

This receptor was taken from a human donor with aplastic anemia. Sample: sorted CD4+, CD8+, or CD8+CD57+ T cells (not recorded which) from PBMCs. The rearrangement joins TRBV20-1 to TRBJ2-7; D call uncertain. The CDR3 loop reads CSARDGQRSGMEQYF. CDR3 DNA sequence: TGCAGTGCTAGAGATGGCCAGCGCTCCGGAATGGAGCAGTACTTC.